This T cell receptor (beta chain) was identified during a study of T-cell reconstitution after alpha-beta-depleted transplantation in children. Study findings and constraints: Most T-cell counts and diversity one year after the transplant came from T cells that were newly produced.

Remarks on this clonotype: What it recognizes is unknown.

For TCRbeta, the library was prepared with unique molecular identifiers. TCRdb re-derived calls from the PCR reads in MiXCR, one entry per CDR3 protein. The table lists nearly 200,000 distinct CDR3 sequences, roughly 6.3% of them singletons. This sequence originates from a girl in the first two years of life with combined immunodeficiency, due to receive a stem cell transplant. This sample comprised PBMCs, obtained before TCRalphabeta/CD19-depleted stem cell transplant.

CDR3 nucleotides: TGTGCCAGCAGCTTCGGACTAGCACTGGAGACCCAGTACTTC. Protein product: CASSFGLALETQYF. V usage is TRBV7-2 and J usage is TRBJ2-5; 8 nucleotides align to TRBD2. Germline loops: CDR1 SGHTA, CDR2 FQGNSA. V shed 3 bases, J shed 5 bases, and the junction held 5 bases outside the gene matches. The CDR3 length is 14 residues.